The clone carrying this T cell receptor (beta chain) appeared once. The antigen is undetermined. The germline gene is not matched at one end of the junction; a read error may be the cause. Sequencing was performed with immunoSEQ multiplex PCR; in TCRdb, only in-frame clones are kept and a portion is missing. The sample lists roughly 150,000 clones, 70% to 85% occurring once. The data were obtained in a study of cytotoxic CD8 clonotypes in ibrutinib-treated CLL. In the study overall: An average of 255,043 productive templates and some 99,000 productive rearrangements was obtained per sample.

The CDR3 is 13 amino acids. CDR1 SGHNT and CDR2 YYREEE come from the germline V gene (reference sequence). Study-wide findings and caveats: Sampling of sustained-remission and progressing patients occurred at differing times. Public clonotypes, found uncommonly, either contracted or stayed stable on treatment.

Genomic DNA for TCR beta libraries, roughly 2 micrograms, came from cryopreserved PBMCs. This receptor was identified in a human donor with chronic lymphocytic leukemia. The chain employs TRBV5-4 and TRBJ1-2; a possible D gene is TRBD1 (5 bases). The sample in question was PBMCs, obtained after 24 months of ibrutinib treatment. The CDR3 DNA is TGCGCCAGCAGCCAAGGGGTGGGGTTGGGCTACACCTTC. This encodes CASSQGVGLGYTF. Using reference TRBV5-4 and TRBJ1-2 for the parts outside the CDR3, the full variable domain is ETGVTQSPTHLIKTRGQQVTLRCSSQSGHNTVSWYQQALGQGPQFIFQYYREEENGRGNFPPRFSGLQFPNYSSELNVNALELDDSALYLCASSQGVGLGYTFGSGTRLTVV.